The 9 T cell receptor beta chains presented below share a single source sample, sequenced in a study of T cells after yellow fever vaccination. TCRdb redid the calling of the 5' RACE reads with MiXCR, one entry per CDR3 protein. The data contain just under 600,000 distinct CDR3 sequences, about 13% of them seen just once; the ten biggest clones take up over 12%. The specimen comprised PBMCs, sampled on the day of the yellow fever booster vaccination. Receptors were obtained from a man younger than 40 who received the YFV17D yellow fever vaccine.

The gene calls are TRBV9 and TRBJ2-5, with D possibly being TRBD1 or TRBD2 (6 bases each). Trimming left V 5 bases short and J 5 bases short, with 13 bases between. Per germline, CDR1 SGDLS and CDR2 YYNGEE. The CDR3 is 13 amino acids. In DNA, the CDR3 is TGTGCCAGCAGTGAGGGGGGTTGGGAGACCCAGTACTTC. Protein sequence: CASSEGGWETQYF.

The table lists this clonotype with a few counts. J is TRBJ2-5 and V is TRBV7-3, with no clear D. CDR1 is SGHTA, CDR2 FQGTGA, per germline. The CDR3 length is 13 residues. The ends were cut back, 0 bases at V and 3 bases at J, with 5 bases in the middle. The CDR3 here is CASSLTREETQYF. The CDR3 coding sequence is TGTGCCAGCAGCTTAACTCGAGAAGAGACCCAGTACTTC.

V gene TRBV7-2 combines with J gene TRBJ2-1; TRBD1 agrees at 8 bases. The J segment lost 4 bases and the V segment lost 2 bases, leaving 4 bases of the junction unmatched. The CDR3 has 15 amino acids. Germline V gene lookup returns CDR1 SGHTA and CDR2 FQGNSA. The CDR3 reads CASSLIQGAYNEQFF. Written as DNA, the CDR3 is TGTGCCAGCAGCTTAATTCAGGGGGCGTACAATGAGCAGTTCTTC.

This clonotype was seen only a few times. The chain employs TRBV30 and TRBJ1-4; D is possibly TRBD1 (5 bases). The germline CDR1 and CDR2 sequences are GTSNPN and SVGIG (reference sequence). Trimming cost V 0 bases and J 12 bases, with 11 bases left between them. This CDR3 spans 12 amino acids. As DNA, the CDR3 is TGTGCCTGGAGTGTAGATGCGGGGGAACTGTTTTTT. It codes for CAWSVDAGELFF. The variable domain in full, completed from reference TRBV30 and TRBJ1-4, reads SQTIHQWPATLVQPVGSPLSLECTVEGTSNPNLYWYRQAAGRGLQLLFYSVGIGQISSEVPQNLSASRPQDRQFILSSKKLLLSDSGFYLCAWSVDAGELFFGSGTQLSVL.

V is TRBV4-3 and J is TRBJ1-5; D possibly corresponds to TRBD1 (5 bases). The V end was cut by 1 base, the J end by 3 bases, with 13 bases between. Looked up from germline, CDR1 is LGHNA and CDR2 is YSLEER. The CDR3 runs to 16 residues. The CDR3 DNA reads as TGCGCCAGCAGCCAAGCCCGAGGGGTCAACAATCAGCCCCAGCATTTT. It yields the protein CASSQARGVNNQPQHF.

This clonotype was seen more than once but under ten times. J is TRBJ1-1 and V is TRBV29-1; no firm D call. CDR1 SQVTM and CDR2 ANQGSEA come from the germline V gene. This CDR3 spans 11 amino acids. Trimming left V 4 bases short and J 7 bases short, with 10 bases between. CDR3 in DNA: TGCAGCGTTGTTGGCACTCTTGAAGCTTTCTTT. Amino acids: CSVVGTLEAFF.

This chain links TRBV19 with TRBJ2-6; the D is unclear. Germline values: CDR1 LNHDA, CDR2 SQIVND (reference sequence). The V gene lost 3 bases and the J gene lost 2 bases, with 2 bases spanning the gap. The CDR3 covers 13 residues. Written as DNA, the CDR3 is TGTGCCAGTAGTATCACTGGGGCCAACGTCCTGACTTTC. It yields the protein CASSITGANVLTF.

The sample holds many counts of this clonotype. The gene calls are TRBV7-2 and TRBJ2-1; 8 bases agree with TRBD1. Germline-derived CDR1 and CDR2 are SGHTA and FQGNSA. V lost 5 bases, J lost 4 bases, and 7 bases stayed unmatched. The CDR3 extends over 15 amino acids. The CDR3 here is CASSLQGAGYNEQFF. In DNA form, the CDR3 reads TGTGCCAGCAGCCTCCAGGGGGCGGGTTACAATGAGCAGTTCTTC.

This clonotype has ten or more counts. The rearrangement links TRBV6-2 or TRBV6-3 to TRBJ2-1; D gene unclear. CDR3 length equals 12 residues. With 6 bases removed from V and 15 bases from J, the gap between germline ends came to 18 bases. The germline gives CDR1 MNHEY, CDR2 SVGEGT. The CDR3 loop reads CASRAGPGGLFF. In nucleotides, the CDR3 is TGTGCCAGCAGGGCCGGGCCCGGTGGGTTGTTCTTC.